The T cell receptor beta chain described here comes from a study of T cells in narcolepsy. At the level of the study: Healthy controls were enrolled alongside patients with narcolepsy type 1 or type 2.

This table comes from immunoSEQ multiplex PCR, and its TCRdb copy is limited to in-frame clones, with some not included. The profile shows approximately 31,000 clones, around 80% of them singletons. Study-wide findings and caveats: Autoreactive clone sequences were missing from some blood memory CD4+ repertoires. HCRT-specific and TRIB2-specific autoreactive clonotypes appeared among same-patient CSF and blood CD4+ clonotypes. Healthy controls reportedly lacked the autoreactive clonotypes serially found in patients' blood.

The CDR3 is 13 residues long. V lost 1 base to trimming and J lost 5 bases, with 11 bases between them. CDR1 and CDR2 (germline): GTSNPN, SVGIG (reference sequence). In the case of this clone: Its antigen is unidentified.

Material for sequencing was CD45RA- memory CD4+ T cells from PBMCs. This receptor was taken from a human donor with narcolepsy. The chain employs TRBV30 and TRBJ1-2; D possibly corresponds to TRBD1 (5 bases). The CDR3 DNA is TGTGCCTGGAGTGCGGGACTGCAGTATGGCTACACCTTC. It is translated as CAWSAGLQYGYTF.